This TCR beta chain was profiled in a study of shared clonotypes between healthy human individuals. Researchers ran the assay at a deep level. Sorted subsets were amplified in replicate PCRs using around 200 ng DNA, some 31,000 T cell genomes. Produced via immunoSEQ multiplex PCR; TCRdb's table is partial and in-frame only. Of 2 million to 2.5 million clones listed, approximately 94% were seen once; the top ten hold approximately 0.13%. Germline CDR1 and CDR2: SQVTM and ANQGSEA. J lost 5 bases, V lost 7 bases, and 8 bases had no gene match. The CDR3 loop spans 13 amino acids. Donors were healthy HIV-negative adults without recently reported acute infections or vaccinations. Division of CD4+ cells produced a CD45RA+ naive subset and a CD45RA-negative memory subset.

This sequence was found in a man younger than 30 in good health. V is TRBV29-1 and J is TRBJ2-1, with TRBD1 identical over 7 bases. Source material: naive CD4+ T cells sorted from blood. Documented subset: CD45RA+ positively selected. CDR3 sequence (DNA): TGCAGCGCCAAGGGGACAGTAAACAATGAGCAGTTCTTC. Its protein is CSAKGTVNNEQFF.